A single sample gave rise to the 17 T cell receptor beta chains below, sequenced in a study of T cell clonotyping in hematopoietic cell transplantation. The protocol was immunoSEQ multiplex PCR, while the TCRdb copy is restricted to in-frame clones and leaves out a portion. The sample has 13,000 or so clones; less than 75% are singletons. The sample was peripheral blood mononuclear cells, taken 180 days after allogeneic stem cell transplant. These receptor sequences come from a male patient between 60 and 69 years old who had an allogeneic stem cell transplant from an unrelated donor, so the T cells may come from the graft donor. Some clones in this sample may be carry-over from other donors' samples.

The rearrangement uses TRBV6-5 and TRBJ1-6; D unclear. With 6 bases removed from V and 7 bases from J, the gap between germline ends came to 10 bases. CDR1 is MNHEY and CDR2 is SVGAGI in the germline V gene. CDR3 length equals 13 residues. The CDR3 bases are TGTGCCAGCAGCCGATCAGAAAATTCACCCCTCCACTTT. Its translation: CASSRSENSPLHF.

By proportion, this clone is medium-sized. V is TRBV6-5 and J is TRBJ2-5, with a weak D call TRBD2 (5 bases). This CDR3 has 13 residues. In germline, CDR1 is MNHEY, CDR2 SVGAGI. The germline V and J ends were trimmed by 8 bases and 7 bases, with 17 bases remaining between them. CDR3 residues: CASSLSDGGTQYF. The CDR3 coding sequence is TGTGCCAGCTCCCTTAGCGACGGAGGGACCCAGTACTTC.

The rearrangement joins TRBV4-1 to TRBJ1-2; D might be TRBD1 (6 bases). The length of the CDR3 is 15 residues. Per the germline V gene, CDR1 is MGHRA and CDR2 is YSYEKL. V was trimmed by 1 base and J by 5 bases, leaving 14 bases between them. CDR3 coding DNA: TGCGCCAGCAGCCAAGTTGACAGGAACCGATATGGCTACACCTTC. Encoded protein: CASSQVDRNRYGYTF.

The rearrangement joins TRBV6-1 to TRBJ2-1; D call uncertain. V was pared by 0 bases and J by 7 bases, with 10 bases between. CDR1 and CDR2 from the germline V gene are MNHNS and SASEGT. This CDR3 spans 14 amino acids. CDR3 bases: TGTGCCAGCAGTGAAGCACGGAACTATAATGAGCAGTTCTTC. Translated, it gives CASSEARNYNEQFF.

The V and J genes are TRBV28 and TRBJ2-1; D remains ambiguous. Trimming took 5 bases from V and 9 from J, leaving 5 bases between them. Per the germline V gene, CDR1 is MDHEN and CDR2 is SYDVKM. The CDR3 is 10 residues long. Here the CDR3 reads CASSLTEQFF. In DNA form, the CDR3 reads TGTGCCAGCAGTCTTACTGAGCAGTTCTTC.

This clone was counted a single time. This chain uses TRBV28 with TRBJ2-7; 11 bases are shared with TRBD2. The CDR3 spans 16 residues. V lost 6 bases, J lost 0 bases, and 7 bases stayed unmatched. The germline gives CDR1 MDHEN, CDR2 SYDVKM. The CDR3, as DNA: TGTGCCAGCAGGCTAGCGGGAGGCTCGAGCTCCTACGAGCAGTACTTC. The encoded protein is CASRLAGGSSSYEQYF.

This chain uses TRBV25-1 with TRBJ2-2, with 8 bases that match TRBD1. The CDR3 has 17 amino acids. In germline, CDR1 is MGHDK, CDR2 SYGVNS. J was trimmed by 5 bases and V by 2 bases; bases with no gene match: 10. CDR3 amino acids: CASSETSGGVGTGELFF. In DNA form, the CDR3 reads TGTGCCAGCAGTGAAACATCAGGGGGCGTTGGAACCGGGGAGCTGTTTTTT.

The chain links TRBV4-3 to TRBJ2-1, with 7 bases that match TRBD2. Trimming at V came to 0 bases and at J to 4 bases, leaving 6 bases not matched to a gene. CDR1 and CDR2 from the germline V gene are LGHNA and YSLEER. This CDR3 has 16 amino acids. The CDR3 loop reads CASSQDHGGFYNEQFF. The CDR3 DNA reads TGCGCCAGCAGCCAAGACCACGGGGGGTTTTACAATGAGCAGTTCTTC.

The genes are TRBV5-4 and TRBJ2-5; D gene unclear. Trimming removed 0 bases at V and 4 bases at J, with 10 bases between. CDR1 SGHNT and CDR2 YYREEE come from the germline V gene (reference sequence). The CDR3 is made up of 14 amino acids. The DNA for the CDR3 is TGTGCCAGCAGCTTGGACCCGATCAGAGAGACCCAGTACTTC. It codes for CASSLDPIRETQYF.

The chain has TRBV7-2 and TRBJ2-5; TRBD2 agrees at 8 bases. V lost 0 bases, J lost 5 bases, and 5 bases stayed unmatched. The CDR3 length is 15 residues. Germline V gene lookup returns CDR1 SGHTA and CDR2 FQGNSA. CDR3 loop: CASSLAGLEVETQYF. CDR3 bases: TGTGCCAGCAGCTTAGCGGGACTAGAAGTGGAGACCCAGTACTTC.

Concerning this clone itself: Other DNA sequences within the sample encode an identical CDR3. This sequence joins TRBV10-2 and TRBJ1-5; D unresolved. This CDR3 comprises 15 residues. The germline V and J ends were trimmed by 0 bases and 2 bases, with 8 bases remaining between them. The germline V gene has CDR1 WSHSY and CDR2 SAAADI. The CDR3: CASSESGHRNQPQHF. CDR3 DNA: TGCGCCAGCAGTGAGTCAGGGCATCGCAATCAGCCCCAGCATTTT.

The chain is built from TRBV19 and TRBJ2-3, with a weak D call TRBD2 (6 bases). The ends were cut back, 9 bases at V and 0 bases at J, with 16 bases in the middle. This CDR3 has 15 residues. Germline V gives CDR1 LNHDA, CDR2 SQIVND (reference sequence). CDR3 in amino acids: CASGKEGSSTDTQYF. The CDR3 nucleotides read TGTGCCAGCGGGAAGGAGGGCTCTAGCACAGATACGCAGTATTTT.

V usage is TRBV2 and J usage is TRBJ1-2, with D maybe TRBD1 (5 bases). With 6 bases removed from V and 8 bases from J, the gap between germline ends came to 7 bases. Germline CDR1 reads SNHLY; CDR2 reads FYNNEI. The CDR3 has 10 amino acids. This CDR3 is CASSREGYTF. In nucleotides, the CDR3 is TGTGCCAGCAGCAGGGAAGGCTACACCTTC.

This clone was counted only a few times. The rearrangement uses TRBV6-6 and TRBJ1-2; D uncertain. Germline lookup yields CDR1 MNHNY and CDR2 SVGAGI (reference sequence). V lost 0 bases to trimming and J lost 6 bases, with 8 bases between them. CDR3 length: 13 residues. In nucleotides, the CDR3 is TGTGCCAGCAGTTACTCCGGGGTTCATGGCTACACCTTC. This gives the protein CASSYSGVHGYTF.

The rearrangement links TRBV10-3 to TRBJ2-3, with TRBD2 identical over 9 bases. This CDR3 comprises 19 residues. Germline CDR1 reads ENHRY; CDR2 reads SYGVKD. The trim removed 10 bases at V and 1 base at J, leaving 21 bases unmatched. The CDR3 DNA follows: TGTGCCACCTCCTCCCGGGCCGACTTACGACTAGCGGGCACAGATACGCAGTATTTT. This encodes CATSSRADLRLAGTDTQYF.

This clone has just a few counts. The chain carries TRBV9 and TRBJ2-1, with unresolved D. The CDR3 has 14 residues. V lost 2 bases, J lost 0 bases, and 6 bases lay in between. Per the germline V gene, CDR1 is SGDLS and CDR2 is YYNGEE. CDR3 residues: CASSVQSSYNEQFF. DNA of the CDR3: TGTGCCAGCAGCGTCCAAAGCTCCTACAATGAGCAGTTCTTC.

This chain uses TRBV6-5 with TRBJ1-5, with TRBD1 matching 8 bases. V gave up 5 bases and J gave up 7 bases; unmatched junction bases: 7. CDR1 and CDR2 (germline): MNHEY, SVGAGI. This CDR3 has 14 amino acids. The CDR3 DNA reads TGTGCCAGCAGTGACAGGGGAGCGGAACAGCCCCAGCATTTT. This encodes CASSDRGAEQPQHF.